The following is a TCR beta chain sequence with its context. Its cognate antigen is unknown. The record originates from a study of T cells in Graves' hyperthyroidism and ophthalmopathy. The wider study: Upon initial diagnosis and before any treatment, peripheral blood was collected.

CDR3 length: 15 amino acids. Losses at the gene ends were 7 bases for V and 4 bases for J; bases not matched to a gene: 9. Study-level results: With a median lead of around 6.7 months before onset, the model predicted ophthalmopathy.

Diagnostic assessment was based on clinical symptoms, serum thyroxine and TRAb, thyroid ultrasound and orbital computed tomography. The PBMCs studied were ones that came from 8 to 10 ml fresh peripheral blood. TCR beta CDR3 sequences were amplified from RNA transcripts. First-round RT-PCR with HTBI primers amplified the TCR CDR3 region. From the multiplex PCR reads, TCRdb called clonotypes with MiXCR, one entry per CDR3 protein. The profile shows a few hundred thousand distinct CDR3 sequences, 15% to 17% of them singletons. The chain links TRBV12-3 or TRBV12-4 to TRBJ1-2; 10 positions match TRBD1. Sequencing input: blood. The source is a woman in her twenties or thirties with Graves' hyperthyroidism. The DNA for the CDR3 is TGTGCCAGCACCCCAGACAGGGGGCGCCTCTATGGCTACACCTTC. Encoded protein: CASTPDRGRLYGYTF.